This TCR beta chain was sequenced during a study of early T cells in non-severe SARS-CoV-2 infection. This clonotype was found a few times. TCRdb itself ran the 5' RACE reads through MiXCR, one entry per CDR3 protein. The data contain around 93,000 distinct CDR3 sequences, about 12% of them singletons. J gave up 4 bases and V 6 bases, and 14 bases lay outside the gene matches. The CDR3 length is 18 residues. The sample in question was whole blood, obtained at baseline. This sequence joins TRBV12-3 or TRBV12-4 and TRBJ2-5, with 13 bases that match TRBD2. The source is an adult who was a healthcare worker with PCR-confirmed SARS-CoV-2 infection or an uninfected control (not recorded which). CDR3 sequence (DNA): TGTGCCAGCAGCATAGCCCGGCGGACTAGCGGGAGTCTAGAGACCCAGTACTTC. It encodes CASSIARRTSGSLETQYF.